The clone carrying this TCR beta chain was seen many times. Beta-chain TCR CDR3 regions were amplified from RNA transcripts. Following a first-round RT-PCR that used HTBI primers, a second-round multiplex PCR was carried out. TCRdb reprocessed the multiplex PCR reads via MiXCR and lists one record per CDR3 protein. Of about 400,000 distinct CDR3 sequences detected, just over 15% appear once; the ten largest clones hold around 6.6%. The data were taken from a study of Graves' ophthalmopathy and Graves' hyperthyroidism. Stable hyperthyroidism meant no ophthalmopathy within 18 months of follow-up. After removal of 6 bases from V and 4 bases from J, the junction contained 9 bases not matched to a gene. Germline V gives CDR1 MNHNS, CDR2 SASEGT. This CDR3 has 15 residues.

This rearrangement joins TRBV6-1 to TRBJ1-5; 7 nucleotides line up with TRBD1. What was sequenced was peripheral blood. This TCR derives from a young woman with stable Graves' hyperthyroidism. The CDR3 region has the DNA TGTGCCAGCAGCCACGACAGGGTAGGGAATCAGCCCCAGCATTTT. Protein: CASSHDRVGNQPQHF.